This TCR beta chain comes out of a study of cytomegalovirus exposure and HLA in healthy donors. The V and J ends lost 5 bases and 7 bases respectively, with 11 bases between them. This CDR3 comprises 12 residues. Germline-derived CDR1 and CDR2 are SGHDT and YYEEEE. PCR used 60 Vbeta primers and 13 Jbeta primers. The table came from immunoSEQ multiplex PCR; TCRdb's copy has only in-frame clones and leaves some out. The sample records roughly 140,000 clones, approximately 68% being singletons. The sample taken for sequencing was PBMCs. This TCR came from a man in his forties in good health and CMV-seronegative. The J gene is TRBJ2-3, the V gene TRBV5-6; D is perhaps TRBD2 (7 bases). This CDR3 is CASRGRGNTQYF. The CDR3 bases are TGTGCCAGCAGAGGGAGGGGGAATACGCAGTATTTT.